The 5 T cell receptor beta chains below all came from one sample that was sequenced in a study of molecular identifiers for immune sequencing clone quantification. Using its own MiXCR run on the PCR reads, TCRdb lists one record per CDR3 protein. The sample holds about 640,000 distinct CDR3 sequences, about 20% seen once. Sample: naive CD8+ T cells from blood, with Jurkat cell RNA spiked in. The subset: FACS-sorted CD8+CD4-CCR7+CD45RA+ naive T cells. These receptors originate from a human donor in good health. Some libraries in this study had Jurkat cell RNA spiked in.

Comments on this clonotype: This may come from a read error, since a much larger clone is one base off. In DNA, the CDR3 is TGTGCCAGCAGCCCCTTTGGGAGTAGCGAGCAGTACTTC. The encoded protein is CASSPFGSSEQYF. The V call is TRBV4-2, the J call TRBJ2-7; D may be TRBD2 (5 bases). V lost 4 bases and J lost 6, with 13 bases in between. Germline V CDR1 and CDR2: LGHNA, YNFKEQ. The CDR3 has 13 amino acids.

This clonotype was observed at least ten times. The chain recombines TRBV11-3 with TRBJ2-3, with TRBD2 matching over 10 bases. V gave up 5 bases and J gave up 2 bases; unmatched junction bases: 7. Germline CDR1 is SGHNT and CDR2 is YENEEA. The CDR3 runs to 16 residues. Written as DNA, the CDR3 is TGTGCCAGCAGCCCCAGGACTAGCGGAAACACAGATACGCAGTATTTT. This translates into CASSPRTSGNTDTQYF. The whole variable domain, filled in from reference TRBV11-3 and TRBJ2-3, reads EAGVVQSPRYKIIEKKQPVAFWCNPISGHNTLYWYLQNLGQGPELLIRYENEEAVDDSQLPKDRFSAERLKGVDSTLKIQPAELGDSAVYLCASSPRTSGNTDTQYFGPGTRLTVL.

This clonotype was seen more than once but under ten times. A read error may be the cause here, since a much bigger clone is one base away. This CDR3 is CASNSVENGQCF. The CDR3 DNA follows: TGTGCCAGCAATTCGGTCGAAAACGGGCAGTGCTTC. The V and J genes are TRBV28 and TRBJ2-7; no definite D call. CDR3 length: 12 residues. The germline V gene encodes CDR1 MDHEN and CDR2 SYDVKM.

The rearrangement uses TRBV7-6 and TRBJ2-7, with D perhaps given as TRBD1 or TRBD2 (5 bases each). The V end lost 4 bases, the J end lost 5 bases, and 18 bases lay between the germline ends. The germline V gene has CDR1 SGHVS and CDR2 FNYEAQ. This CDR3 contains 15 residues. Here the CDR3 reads CASSSSGRAGDEQYF. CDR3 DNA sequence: TGTGCCAGCAGCTCATCGGGGCGGGCTGGCGACGAGCAGTACTTC.

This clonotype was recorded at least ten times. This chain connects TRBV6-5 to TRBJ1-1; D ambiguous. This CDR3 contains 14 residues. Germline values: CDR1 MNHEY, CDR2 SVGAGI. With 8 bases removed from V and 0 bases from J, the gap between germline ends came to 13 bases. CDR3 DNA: TGTGCCAGCGGTCCTGTACACTTGAACACTGAAGCTTTCTTT. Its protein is CASGPVHLNTEAFF.